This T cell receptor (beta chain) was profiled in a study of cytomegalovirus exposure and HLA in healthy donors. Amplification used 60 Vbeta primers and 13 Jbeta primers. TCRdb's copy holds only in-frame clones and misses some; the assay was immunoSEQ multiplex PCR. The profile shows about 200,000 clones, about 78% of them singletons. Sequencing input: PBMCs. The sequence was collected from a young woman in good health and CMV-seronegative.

The CDR3 region is CASSYSYGRARETQYF. CDR3 coding DNA: TGTGCCAGCAGTTACTCGTACGGGAGGGCCAGAGAGACCCAGTACTTC. The chain uses TRBV6-5 and TRBJ2-5; TRBD2 aligns across 8 bases. J gave up 4 bases and V 0 bases, and 7 bases lay outside the gene matches. Looked up from germline, CDR1 is MNHEY and CDR2 is SVGAGI. This CDR3 is 16 amino acids long.